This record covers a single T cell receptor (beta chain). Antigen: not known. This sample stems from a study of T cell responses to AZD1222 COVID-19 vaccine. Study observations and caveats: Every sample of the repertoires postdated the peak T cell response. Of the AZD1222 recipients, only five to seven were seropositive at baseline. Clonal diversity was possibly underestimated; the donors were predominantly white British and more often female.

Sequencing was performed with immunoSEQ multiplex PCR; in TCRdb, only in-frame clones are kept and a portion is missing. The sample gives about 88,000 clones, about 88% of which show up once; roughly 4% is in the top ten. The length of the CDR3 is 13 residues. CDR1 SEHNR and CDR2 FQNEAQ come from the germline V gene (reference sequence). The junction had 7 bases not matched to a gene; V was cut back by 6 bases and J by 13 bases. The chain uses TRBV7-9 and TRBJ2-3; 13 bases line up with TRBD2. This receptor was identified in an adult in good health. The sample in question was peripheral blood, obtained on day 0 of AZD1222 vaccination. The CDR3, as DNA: TGTGCCAGCAGTCAGACTAGCGGGGGGCCGGAGTATTTT. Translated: CASSQTSGGPEYF. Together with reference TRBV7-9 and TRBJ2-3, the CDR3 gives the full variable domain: DTGVSQNPRHKITKRGQNVTFRCDPISEHNRLYWYRQTLGQGPEFLTYFQNEAQLEKSRLLSDRFSAERPKGSFSTLEIQRTEQGDSAMYLCASSQTSGGPEYFGPGTRLTVL.